This T cell receptor beta chain was documented in a study of T cell responses to AZD1222 COVID-19 vaccine. This CDR3 is 14 amino acids long. Looked up from germline, CDR1 is MNHEY and CDR2 is SVGEGT. Trimming removed 4 bases at V and 1 base at J, with 10 bases between. Points from the study as a whole: No day 14 peak samples; only post-peak repertoires were characterized.

Here immunoSEQ multiplex PCR was the method, and the copy in TCRdb shows in-frame clones only, minus some. Seen here are 110,000 or so clones, 91% observed once, and the top ten hold approximately 7.9%. As concerns this clone: Its antigen is not identified.

The chain combines TRBV6-2 or TRBV6-3 with TRBJ1-1, with D perhaps matching TRBD1 (6 bases). The material sequenced was peripheral blood, taken on day 0 of AZD1222 vaccination. This receptor was obtained from an adult in good health. This chain's CDR3 is CASSSGHPNTEAFF. Here the CDR3 DNA reads TGTGCCAGCAGTTCGGGACACCCGAACACTGAAGCTTTCTTT.